Presented here are 28 T cell receptor beta chains from one specimen sequenced in a study of blood T cells in healthy people across ages. Using a J-beta primer mix together with a sample-barcoded 5' primer, a second PCR was run for about 6 to 12 cycles. MiXCR, applied by TCRdb to the 5' RACE reads, yields one record per CDR3 protein. Of 550,000 to 750,000 distinct CDR3 sequences in the sample, approximately 21% are singletons; the top ten hold 3% to 4%. The sample taken for sequencing was blood. Source of these receptors: a man between 65 and 79 years old in good health.

The sample holds a few counts of this clonotype. V gene TRBV7-9 combines with J gene TRBJ1-5, with D possibly matching TRBD1 (5 bases). This CDR3 is built from 17 residues. Germline assignment: CDR1 SEHNR and CDR2 FQNEAQ (reference sequence). V gave up 5 bases and J gave up 3 bases, with 20 bases separating them. The CDR3 DNA reads TGTGCCAGCAGCCCTAATGGACGGCAGGGAGCCAATCAGCCCCAGCATTTT. Its protein is CASSPNGRQGANQPQHF.

The rearrangement uses TRBV7-2 and TRBJ2-7; 9 bases map to TRBD1. V lost 1 base, J lost 6 bases, and 4 bases stayed unmatched. This CDR3 region has 14 residues. The germline V gene has CDR1 SGHTA and CDR2 FQGNSA. CDR3 region: CASSLVRQGGEQYF. The CDR3 DNA reads as TGTGCCAGCAGCTTAGTACGACAGGGGGGCGAGCAGTACTTC. The variable domain in full, completed from reference TRBV7-2 and TRBJ2-7, reads GAGVSQSPSNKVTEKGKDVELRCDPISGHTALYWYRQSLGQGLEFLIYFQGNSAPDKSGLPSDRFSAERTGGSVSTLTIQRTQQEDSAVYLCASSLVRQGGEQYFGPGTRLTVT.

This clonotype has at least ten counts. The rearrangement links TRBV6-2 or TRBV6-3 to TRBJ1-2, with D unclear. Deletions cut 5 bases from V and 4 bases from J, with 8 bases between. Germline CDR1 reads MNHEY; CDR2 reads SVGEGT. The CDR3 loop spans 12 amino acids. The CDR3 region is CASSPGAYGYTF. In DNA form, the CDR3 reads TGTGCCAGCAGTCCCGGTGCCTATGGCTACACCTTC.

This clonotype occurred a few times. This rearrangement joins TRBV7-2 to TRBJ1-4, with a weak D call TRBD1 (5 bases). Per the germline V gene, CDR1 is SGHTA and CDR2 is FQGNSA. Trimming took off 0 bases at V and 0 bases at J, with 11 bases between the two ends. The length of the CDR3 is 17 residues. The CDR3 sequence: CASSLARQGSTNEKLFF. CDR3 in DNA: TGTGCCAGCAGCTTAGCGAGGCAGGGCTCAACTAATGAAAAACTGTTTTTT.

This clonotype was seen repeatedly, ten times or more. The rearrangement joins TRBV7-2 to TRBJ2-7; D is possibly TRBD1 or TRBD2 (5 bases each). The ends were cut back, 5 bases at V and 11 bases at J, with 19 bases in the middle. This CDR3 is 13 amino acids long. Germline V gene sequence: CDR1 SGHTA, CDR2 FQGNSA. The CDR3 is CASSLTGQKAKYF. DNA for the CDR3: TGTGCCAGCAGCCTGACGGGGCAAAAGGCAAAGTACTTC.

The chain joins TRBV20-1 to TRBJ2-1, with 12 bases matching TRBD2. The J segment lost 8 bases and the V segment lost 1 base, leaving 9 bases of the junction unmatched. This CDR3 has 16 amino acids. Germline CDR1 and CDR2: DFQATT and SNEGSKA (reference sequence). The CDR3 nucleotides read TGCAGTGCTAGAGCCCAGACTAGCGGGAGTCGGGATGAGCAGTTCTTC. The encoded protein is CSARAQTSGSRDEQFF.

Of note for this clonotype: A much larger clone sits a single nucleotide away, making a read error possible. The chain couples TRBV27 to TRBJ2-1; TRBD1 aligns across 10 bases. Germline V gene sequence: CDR1 MNHEY, CDR2 SMNVEV (reference sequence). The CDR3 totals 15 residues. The CDR3 DNA sequence: TGTGCCAGCAGTCCCCGGGACAGGGGCACCTACGAGCAGTGCTTC. It encodes CASSPRDRGTYEQCF.

This clonotype showed up just a few times. V is TRBV20-1 and J is TRBJ1-1; D gene unclear. From germline, CDR1 is DFQATT and CDR2 SNEGSKA (reference sequence). The CDR3 runs to 15 residues. V dropped 6 bases and J dropped 1 base, with 18 bases sitting between them. CDR3 residues: CSAPSVEGSNTEAFF. The CDR3 region has the DNA TGCAGTGCCCCGAGCGTGGAGGGATCGAACACTGAAGCTTTCTTT.

The table lists this clonotype with many counts. The chain joins TRBV7-2 to TRBJ1-3; D not certain. In germline, CDR1 is SGHTA, CDR2 FQGNSA. The CDR3 totals 12 residues. V was cut by 3 bases and J by 4 bases, with 4 bases left in between. The DNA of the CDR3 is TGTGCCAGCAGCTTCCCCGGAAACACCATATATTTT. Translated: CASSFPGNTIYF.

This clonotype has a handful of counts. The rearrangement uses TRBV7-2 and TRBJ2-5; D might be TRBD1 (5 bases). The closer fit of TRBJ2-7 to the DNA end suggests the J call may be wrong. The CDR3 runs to 15 residues. CDR1 and CDR2 from the germline V gene are SGHTA and FQGNSA. Here the CDR3 reads CASSLATASSYEQYF. CDR3 nucleotides: TGTGCCAGCAGCTTAGCGACAGCCAGCTCCTACGAGCAGTACTTC.

This clonotype showed up many times. The rearrangement uses TRBV5-1 and TRBJ2-2, with TRBD1 identical over 11 bases. There are 15 residues in the CDR3. The germline V gene has CDR1 SGHRS and CDR2 YFSETQ. V shed 4 bases and J 4 bases; nucleotides not matched to a gene: 3. CDR3 protein: CASSPGTGGTGELFF. CDR3 DNA sequence: TGCGCCAGCAGCCCCGGGACAGGGGGCACCGGGGAGCTGTTTTTT. Supplemented by reference TRBV5-1 and TRBJ2-2, the full variable domain reads KAGVTQTPRYLIKTRGQQVTLSCSPISGHRSVSWYQQTPGQGLQFLFEYFSETQRNKGNFPGRFSGRQFSNSRSEMNVSTLELGDSALYLCASSPGTGGTGELFFGEGSRLTVL.

The chain has TRBV12-3 or TRBV12-4 and TRBJ2-2; 12 nucleotides agree with TRBD2. The CDR3 length is 17 residues. After removal of 3 bases from V and 4 bases from J, the junction contained 6 bases not matched to a gene. This CDR3 reads CASSFSSGGVPTGELFF. For the CDR3, the DNA is TGTGCCAGCAGTTTCTCTAGCGGGGGGGTTCCCACCGGGGAGCTGTTTTTT.

This clonotype was seen only once. The chain has TRBV5-1 and TRBJ2-4; D is unclear. The germline V and J ends were trimmed by 3 bases and 10 bases, with 14 bases remaining between them. Germline lookup yields CDR1 SGHRS and CDR2 YFSETQ. CDR3 length: 13 residues. CDR3 coding DNA: TGCGCCAGCAGCTCCGAAAGCGCCCGTATTCAGTACTTC. It is translated as CASSSESARIQYF. Full variable domain (remainder filled in from reference TRBV5-1 and TRBJ2-4): KAGVTQTPRYLIKTRGQQVTLSCSPISGHRSVSWYQQTPGQGLQFLFEYFSETQRNKGNFPGRFSGRQFSNSRSEMNVSTLELGDSALYLCASSSESARIQYFGAGTRLSVL.

This clonotype came up a few times. CDR3 protein: CASSLAGLTGNTIYF. For the CDR3, the DNA is TGCGCCAGCAGCTTGGCCGGTTTGACTGGAAACACCATATATTTT. The V call is TRBV5-1, the J call TRBJ1-3; D unclear. This CDR3 is 15 amino acids long. Trimming took 0 bases from V and 2 from J, leaving 9 bases between them. The germline V gene has CDR1 SGHRS and CDR2 YFSETQ.

This chain joins TRBV5-1 and TRBJ2-7; a weak D match, TRBD1 (5 bases). CDR1 and CDR2 (germline): SGHRS, YFSETQ. Between the trimmed V and J ends, which lost 0 bases and 7 bases, there was a span of 11 bases. This CDR3 region has 13 residues. CDR3 loop: CASSLDRNNEQYV. CDR3 sequence (DNA): TGCGCCAGCAGCTTGGACAGGAACAATGAGCAGTACGTC.

This clonotype has just a few counts. Relative to the germline gene, one junction end is altered; a read error may explain this. The V call is TRBV6-6, the J call TRBJ1-2; tentatively, D is TRBD1 (6 bases). Germline V gives CDR1 MNHNY, CDR2 SVGAGI (reference sequence). The length of the CDR3 is 14 residues. The CDR3 sequence is CTSTSTGYRGGYTF. CDR3 nucleotide sequence: TGTACCAGCACTAGCACAGGGTATAGGGGTGGCTACACCTTC.

The chain joins TRBV15 to TRBJ2-5; D gene uncertain. The germline gives CDR1 LNHNV, CDR2 YYDKDF (reference sequence). The V end was cut by 4 bases, the J end by 5 bases, with 8 bases between. This CDR3 region has 12 residues. CDR3 residues: CATSNIGETQYF. For the CDR3, the DNA is TGTGCCACCAGCAACATCGGCGAGACCCAGTACTTC.

This clonotype was seen many times. This chain links TRBV20-1 with TRBJ2-1, with a tentative D call TRBD2 (6 bases). Trimming stripped 3 bases from V and 4 bases from J, with 10 bases between. This CDR3 is 13 amino acids long. Germline V gives CDR1 DFQATT, CDR2 SNEGSKA (reference sequence). For the CDR3, the DNA is TGCAGTGCTAGCGGGCTAGCGTACAATGAGCAGTTCTTC. Translated: CSASGLAYNEQFF.

The sample holds many counts of this clonotype. V and J are TRBV6-6 and TRBJ2-5; D may be TRBD2 (7 bases). The CDR3 contains 14 residues. Germline assignment: CDR1 MNHNY and CDR2 SVGAGI (reference sequence). Trimming left V 10 bases short and J 4 bases short, with 19 bases between. This chain's CDR3 is CATRGGSPAETQYF. CDR3 coding DNA: TGTGCCACTAGGGGGGGCTCCCCCGCAGAGACCCAGTACTTC.

The chain links TRBV20-1 to TRBJ2-3; D ambiguous. The CDR3 consists of 12 residues. Germline V gene data show CDR1 as DFQATT and CDR2 as SNEGSKA (reference sequence). Deletions cut 1 base from V and 2 bases from J, with 4 bases between. In nucleotides, the CDR3 is TGCAGTGCTAGAGGCTACACAGATACGCAGTATTTT. It codes for CSARGYTDTQYF.

This clonotype was seen more than once but under ten times. The chain uses TRBV20-1 and TRBJ2-7, with D possibly being TRBD2 (6 bases). The germline V gene encodes CDR1 DFQATT and CDR2 SNEGSKA (reference sequence). The CDR3 totals 16 residues. Trimming cost V 3 bases and J 6 bases, with 24 bases left between them. CDR3 region: CSASGSGRSSFGEQYF. As DNA, the CDR3 is TGCAGTGCTAGCGGGAGCGGTCGGTCCTCTTTCGGCGAGCAGTACTTC.

V gene TRBV28 combines with J gene TRBJ1-1, with D tentatively TRBD1 (6 bases). Looked up from germline, CDR1 is MDHEN and CDR2 is SYDVKM. The CDR3 loop spans 14 amino acids. The V and J ends lost 6 bases and 7 bases respectively, with 18 bases between them. The DNA of the CDR3 is TGTGCCAGCAGATCAGGAGGACAGAACCTTGAAGCTTTCTTT. Translation gives CASRSGGQNLEAFF.

The chain links TRBV12-3 or TRBV12-4 to TRBJ1-6, with D unclear. Deletions cut 7 bases from V and 7 bases from J, with 14 bases between. The CDR3 consists of 14 residues. CDR3 coding DNA: TGTGCCAGCACCCCTGGCCAGAAAAATTCACCCCTCCACTTT. Amino acid sequence: CASTPGQKNSPLHF.

This chain links TRBV6-5 with TRBJ1-1, with TRBD1 as a possible D gene (5 bases). This CDR3 has 14 amino acids. The ends were cut back, 9 bases at V and 2 bases at J, with 16 bases in the middle. Germline assignment: CDR1 MNHEY and CDR2 SVGAGI. The CDR3 here is CASTLTAFNTEAFF. The CDR3 nucleotides are TGTGCCAGTACCCTGACAGCCTTTAACACTGAAGCTTTCTTT.

The chain is built from TRBV7-9 and TRBJ2-1, with D unclear. Per the germline V gene, CDR1 is SEHNR and CDR2 is FQNEAQ (reference sequence). The V gene lost 1 base and the J gene lost 2 bases, with 6 bases spanning the gap. CDR3 length: 14 residues. The CDR3 protein is CASSLDTTYNEQFF. The DNA of the CDR3 is TGTGCCAGCAGCTTAGACACGACCTACAATGAGCAGTTCTTC. The whole variable domain, remainder taken from reference TRBV7-9 and TRBJ2-1, is DTGVSQNPRHKITKRGQNVTFRCDPISEHNRLYWYRQTLGQGPEFLTYFQNEAQLEKSRLLSDRFSAERPKGSFSTLEIQRTEQGDSAMYLCASSLDTTYNEQFFGPGTRLTVL.

This clonotype has more than one count but fewer than ten. The CDR3 spells CASKLVGGHNEAFF. CDR3 in DNA: TGTGCCAGCAAACTAGTCGGGGGGCATAATGAAGCTTTCTTT. V and J are TRBV27 and TRBJ1-1, with D perhaps matching TRBD1 (6 bases). The CDR3 has 14 amino acids. In germline, CDR1 is MNHEY, CDR2 SMNVEV (reference sequence). V was pared by 7 bases and J by 7 bases, with 19 bases between.

Comment on this clonotype: The junction departs from the called germline gene at one end, perhaps through a read error. The J gene is TRBJ2-1, the V gene TRBV7-9; 11 nucleotides agree with TRBD2. Per the germline V gene, CDR1 is SEHNR and CDR2 is FQNEAQ (reference sequence). The CDR3 sequence is 15 residues long. The CDR3 loop reads CTSRLLAGDYNEQFF. For the CDR3, the DNA is TGTACCAGCAGGTTACTAGCGGGGGACTACAATGAGCAGTTCTTC.

The chain has TRBV21-1 and TRBJ2-7; TRBD1 is the table's D call and was not checked against the DNA. TRBV21-1 counts as a pseudogene. This CDR3 spans 12 amino acids. CDR3 in amino acids: CASSKVGGEQYF. The DNA of the CDR3 is TGTGCCAGCAGCAAAGTGGGGGGCGAGCAGTACTTC.